This T cell receptor beta chain was sequenced in a study of molecular identifiers for immune sequencing clone quantification. Points from the study as a whole: Identical TCR molecules sharing a barcode could underestimate highly expanded clone sizes. Clones above 20 RNA copies contained over 97% of effector molecules but under 1% of naive ones.

V lost 0 bases and J 0 bases, leaving 2 bases between the germline ends. Germline assignment: CDR1 MGHRA and CDR2 YSYEKL. The length of the CDR3 is 13 residues. Every naive CD8 library was made from between about 17,000 and 1,100,000 sorted cells with 10%, 30% or 50% RNA. Naive CD8 T cells were sorted as CD8+CD4-CCR7+CD45RA+. This clonotype was counted between two and nine times. Its antigen is undetermined. A single record per CDR3 protein comes from TCRdb applying MiXCR to the PCR reads. This sample has approximately 500,000 distinct CDR3 sequences, with 20% to 25% found just once. The chain joins TRBV4-1 to TRBJ1-2; no definite D call. Sequencing was carried out using naive CD8+ T cells from blood, with Jurkat cell RNA spiked in. The sample's subset: FACS-sorted CD8+CD4-CCR7+CD45RA+ naive T cells. This receptor was identified in a human donor in good health. Some libraries in this study had Jurkat cell RNA spiked in. DNA for the CDR3: TGCGCCAGCAGCCAAGATACTAACTATGGCTACACCTTC. The encoded protein is CASSQDTNYGYTF.